This is a list of T cell receptor beta chains from one sample in a study of shared clonotypes between healthy human individuals. TCRdb's table, derived via immunoSEQ multiplex PCR, lists solely in-frame clones and lacks some. The sample shows 2,500,000 or so clones, 80% to 95% of them seen only once. The specimen sequenced was naive CD4+ T cells from PBMCs. The origin of the receptors is a man aged 18 to 29 in good health. Some clones in this sample may be carry-over from other donors' samples. CDR3s include the opening cysteine and the closing phenylalanine or tryptophan. The D gene is left open where the match is weak. Rows give clone size only sometimes, using once, few, many, or a class for an expanded clone.

clone size: .
V gene: TRBV2
J gene: TRBJ2-5
D gene: TRBD2
CDR3 protein: CASSGTSGRRETQYF
CDR3 DNA: TGTGCCAGCAGTGGAACTAGCGGGCGCCGGGAGACCCAGTACTTC

clone size: .
V gene: TRBV2
J gene: TRBJ2-7
D gene: .
CDR3 protein: CASRTGTAPYEQYF
CDR3 DNA: TGTGCCAGCAGAACCGGGACCGCACCCTACGAGCAGTACTTC

clone size: .
V gene: TRBV7-3
J gene: TRBJ1-1
D gene: .
CDR3 protein: CASSSRGNTEAFF
CDR3 DNA: TGTGCCAGCAGTTCACGGGGGAACACTGAAGCTTTCTTT

clone size: .
V gene: TRBV28
J gene: TRBJ2-1
D gene: TRBD2
CDR3 protein: CASSNGLAAFSYNEQFF
CDR3 DNA: TGTGCCAGCAGTAACGGGCTAGCGGCTTTCTCCTACAATGAGCAGTTCTTC

clone size: .
V gene: TRBV5-1
J gene: TRBJ2-7
D gene: TRBD1
CDR3 protein: CASSQVSRQGTLSSYEQYF
CDR3 DNA: TGCGCCAGCAGCCAAGTTAGCCGACAGGGAACATTAAGCTCCTACGAGCAGTACTTC

clone size: once
V gene: TRBV28
J gene: TRBJ1-2
D gene: .
CDR3 protein: CASEGPPDGYTF
CDR3 DNA: TGTGCCAGCGAAGGCCCCCCGGATGGCTACACCTTC

clone size: .
V gene: TRBV30
J gene: TRBJ2-7
D gene: TRBD1
CDR3 protein: CAWGRDRGFYEQYF
CDR3 DNA: TGTGCCTGGGGCCGGGACAGGGGGTTTTACGAGCAGTACTTC

clone size: .
V gene: TRBV7-3
J gene: TRBJ2-1
D gene: .
CDR3 protein: CASSHSVPGGEQFF
CDR3 DNA: TGTGCCAGCAGCCACTCTGTACCTGGGGGAGAGCAGTTCTTC

clone size: once
V gene: TRBV6-5
J gene: TRBJ2-7
D gene: TRBD1
CDR3 protein: CASSSDRENYEQYF
CDR3 DNA: TGTGCCAGCAGCTCGGACAGGGAGAACTACGAGCAGTACTTC

clone size: .
V gene: TRBV14
J gene: TRBJ2-2
D gene: .
CDR3 protein: CASSRQRTGELFF
CDR3 DNA: TGTGCCAGCAGCAGACAGCGCACCGGGGAGCTGTTTTTT

clone size: .
V gene: TRBV28
J gene: TRBJ2-1
D gene: .
CDR3 protein: CASSFWREGFYNEQFF
CDR3 DNA: TGTGCCAGCAGTTTCTGGCGGGAAGGGTTCTACAATGAGCAGTTCTTC

clone size: .
V gene: TRBV28
J gene: TRBJ1-1
D gene: .
CDR3 protein: CASTPPGGANTEAFF
CDR3 DNA: TGTGCCAGCACCCCACCGGGGGGGGCGAACACTGAAGCTTTCTTT

clone size: .
V gene: TRBV19
J gene: TRBJ1-3
D gene: .
CDR3 protein: CASSTTGSSGNTIYF
CDR3 DNA: TGTGCCAGTAGTACCACAGGGTCTTCTGGAAACACCATATATTTT

clone size: .
V gene: TRBV6-5
J gene: TRBJ2-7
D gene: .
CDR3 protein: CASSGLWGSEQYF
CDR3 DNA: TGTGCCAGCAGTGGACTGTGGGGGTCCGAGCAGTACTTC

clone size: .
V gene: TRBV5-1
J gene: TRBJ1-1
D gene: .
CDR3 protein: CASSYSGGNTEAFF
CDR3 DNA: TGCGCCAGCAGCTATTCGGGTGGGAACACTGAAGCTTTCTTT

clone size: .
V gene: TRBV6-1
J gene: TRBJ2-3
D gene: .
CDR3 protein: CASRDAEGNTDTQYF
CDR3 DNA: TGTGCCAGCAGAGACGCGGAAGGGAACACAGATACGCAGTATTTT

clone size: .
V gene: TRBV5-1
J gene: TRBJ1-2
D gene: TRBD1
CDR3 protein: CASSLGTGRYGYTF
CDR3 DNA: TGCGCCAGCAGCTTGGGGACAGGGCGCTATGGCTACACCTTC

clone size: .
V gene: TRBV5-1
J gene: TRBJ2-2
D gene: TRBD1
CDR3 protein: CASHRGQRNTGELFF
CDR3 DNA: TGCGCCAGCCACAGGGGACAGAGGAACACCGGGGAGCTGTTTTTT

clone size: .
V gene: TRBV30
J gene: TRBJ1-2
D gene: .
CDR3 protein: CAWSGQPYYGYTF
CDR3 DNA: TGTGCCTGGAGTGGACAGCCCTACTATGGCTACACCTTC

clone size: .
V gene: TRBV5-6
J gene: TRBJ2-7
D gene: .
CDR3 protein: CASSPRAMSSYEQYF
CDR3 DNA: TGTGCCAGCAGCCCCAGGGCGATGAGCTCCTACGAGCAGTACTTC

clone size: .
V gene: TRBV5-1
J gene: TRBJ2-2
D gene: TRBD2
CDR3 protein: CASSLGTSNTGELFF
CDR3 DNA: TGCGCCAGCAGCTTGGGGACTAGTAACACCGGGGAGCTGTTTTTT

clone size: .
V gene: TRBV19
J gene: TRBJ2-6
D gene: .
CDR3 protein: CASSPWFIRSTSGANVLTF
CDR3 DNA: TGTGCCAGTAGTCCTTGGTTTATTCGTTCGACCTCTGGGGCCAACGTCCTGACTTTC

clone size: .
V gene: TRBV18
J gene: TRBJ2-7
D gene: TRBD1
CDR3 protein: CASSSDRGLEQYF
CDR3 DNA: TGTGCCAGCTCAAGCGACAGGGGGCTAGAGCAGTACTTC

clone size: .
V gene: TRBV7-2
J gene: TRBJ2-5
D gene: TRBD1
CDR3 protein: CASSASGQGQETQYF
CDR3 DNA: TGTGCCAGCAGCGCCTCCGGACAGGGGCAAGAGACCCAGTACTTC

clone size: .
V gene: TRBV2
J gene: TRBJ1-1
D gene: .
CDR3 protein: CASSATGAYTEAFF
CDR3 DNA: TGTGCCAGCAGCGCAACCGGGGCCTACACTGAAGCTTTCTTT

clone size: .
V gene: TRBV5-1
J gene: TRBJ2-7
D gene: .
CDR3 protein: CASSPAGGRVYEQYF
CDR3 DNA: TGCGCCAGCAGCCCCGCAGGGGGGAGGGTCTACGAGCAGTACTTC

clone size: .
V gene: TRBV6-1
J gene: TRBJ2-4
D gene: TRBD1
CDR3 protein: CAIRSGTGKNIQYF
CDR3 DNA: TGTGCCATCAGGTCTGGGACAGGGAAAAACATTCAGTACTTC

clone size: .
V gene: TRBV7-9
J gene: TRBJ2-2
D gene: .
CDR3 protein: CASSLGGAGELFF
CDR3 DNA: TGTGCCAGCAGCTTAGGCGGGGCCGGGGAGCTGTTTTTT

clone size: .
V gene: TRBV27
J gene: TRBJ1-1
D gene: TRBD1
CDR3 protein: CASSLTRDREMNTEAFF
CDR3 DNA: TGTGCCAGCAGCCTGACCAGGGACAGAGAAATGAACACTGAAGCTTTCTTT

clone size: .
V gene: TRBV12-5
J gene: TRBJ2-2
D gene: .
CDR3 protein: CASAEGYTGELFF
CDR3 DNA: TGTGCTAGTGCCGAGGGGTACACCGGGGAGCTGTTTTTT

clone size: once
V gene: TRBV5-8
J gene: TRBJ2-7
D gene: .
CDR3 protein: CATGTAGPREQYF
CDR3 DNA: TGTGCCACCGGGACAGCGGGACCCCGCGAGCAGTACTTC

clone size: .
V gene: TRBV18
J gene: TRBJ1-4
D gene: TRBD1
CDR3 protein: CASSPGQAEAATNEKLFF
CDR3 DNA: TGTGCCAGCTCACCAGGACAGGCCGAGGCCGCAACTAATGAAAAACTGTTTTTT

clone size: .
V gene: TRBV18
J gene: TRBJ2-2
D gene: .
CDR3 protein: CASCRDTNTGELFF
CDR3 DNA: TGTGCCAGCTGCCGGGACACTAACACCGGGGAGCTGTTTTTT

clone size: .
V gene: TRBV28
J gene: TRBJ2-7
D gene: TRBD2
CDR3 protein: CASSFPGVGSGSHRYEQYF
CDR3 DNA: TGTGCCAGCAGTTTTCCCGGCGTTGGTAGCGGGAGTCATAGGTACGAGCAGTACTTC

clone size: .
V gene: TRBV28
J gene: TRBJ2-7
D gene: .
CDR3 protein: CASKRESEQYF
CDR3 DNA: TGTGCCAGCAAGAGGGAGAGCGAGCAGTACTTC

clone size: once
V gene: TRBV5-1
J gene: TRBJ2-3
D gene: TRBD2
CDR3 protein: CASSLEGGRLTDTQYF
CDR3 DNA: TGCGCCAGCAGCTTGGAGGGCGGGAGATTAACAGATACGCAGTATTTT

clone size: .
V gene: TRBV27
J gene: TRBJ2-2
D gene: .
CDR3 protein: CASSSWQANTGELFF
CDR3 DNA: TGTGCCAGCAGTTCCTGGCAGGCGAACACCGGGGAGCTGTTTTTT

clone size: .
V gene: TRBV10-3
J gene: TRBJ1-5
D gene: .
CDR3 protein: CAIGKDSRNQPQHF
CDR3 DNA: TGTGCCATCGGAAAAGACAGCCGCAATCAGCCCCAGCATTTT

clone size: .
V gene: TRBV4-2
J gene: TRBJ1-2
D gene: .
CDR3 protein: CASSQDPVTVGGGYTF
CDR3 DNA: TGTGCCAGCAGCCAAGATCCCGTAACGGTCGGAGGTGGCTACACCTTC

clone size: .
V gene: TRBV6-1
J gene: TRBJ1-3
D gene: .
CDR3 protein: CASSDYRDTSGNTIYF
CDR3 DNA: TGTGCCAGCAGTGATTACCGGGACACCTCTGGAAACACCATATATTTT

clone size: .
V gene: TRBV5-4
J gene: TRBJ2-1
D gene: TRBD2
CDR3 protein: CASSYEGLAGGQVGEQFF
CDR3 DNA: TGTGCCAGCAGCTATGAGGGACTAGCGGGAGGGCAGGTTGGTGAGCAGTTCTTC

clone size: .
V gene: TRBV18
J gene: TRBJ1-1
D gene: TRBD1
CDR3 protein: CASSLGQGNTEAFF
CDR3 DNA: TGTGCCAGCTCACTGGGACAGGGGAACACTGAAGCTTTCTTT

clone size: .
V gene: TRBV18
J gene: TRBJ2-1
D gene: .
CDR3 protein: CASSPLVVNEQFF
CDR3 DNA: TGTGCCAGCTCACCACTCGTCGTCAATGAGCAGTTCTTC

clone size: .
V gene: TRBV7-2
J gene: TRBJ2-5
D gene: .
CDR3 protein: CASSFPDGTQYF
CDR3 DNA: TGTGCCAGCAGCTTCCCAGATGGGACCCAGTACTTC

clone size: .
V gene: TRBV5-1
J gene: TRBJ2-5
D gene: .
CDR3 protein: CASSLISGGPLGETQYF
CDR3 DNA: TGCGCCAGCAGCTTGATCTCCGGTGGACCCCTCGGGGAGACCCAGTACTTC

clone size: .
V gene: TRBV6-5
J gene: TRBJ2-1
D gene: .
CDR3 protein: CASSYSTTGTNEQFF
CDR3 DNA: TGTGCCAGCAGTTACTCGACCACAGGTACCAATGAGCAGTTCTTC

clone size: .
V gene: TRBV25-1
J gene: TRBJ2-7
D gene: TRBD1
CDR3 protein: CASNSDRESYEQYF
CDR3 DNA: TGTGCCAGCAACTCGGACAGGGAGTCCTACGAGCAGTACTTC

clone size: .
V gene: TRBV14
J gene: TRBJ2-5
D gene: .
CDR3 protein: CASSAWGSSRETQYF
CDR3 DNA: TGTGCCAGCAGCGCCTGGGGTTCCTCGAGAGAGACCCAGTACTTC

clone size: .
V gene: TRBV5-6
J gene: TRBJ2-5
D gene: .
CDR3 protein: CASSLDRVVTQYF
CDR3 DNA: TGTGCCAGCAGCTTGGACAGGGTGGTGACCCAGTACTTC

clone size: .
V gene: TRBV19
J gene: TRBJ1-4
D gene: .
CDR3 protein: CASSRGPATNEKLFF
CDR3 DNA: TGTGCCAGTTCCCGGGGCCCGGCAACTAATGAAAAACTGTTTTTT

clone size: .
V gene: TRBV5-1
J gene: TRBJ2-7
D gene: .
CDR3 protein: CASSSSQGSYEQYF
CDR3 DNA: TGCGCCAGCAGTTCGTCACAGGGATCCTACGAGCAGTACTTC

clone size: .
V gene: TRBV4-3
J gene: TRBJ2-3
D gene: .
CDR3 protein: CASSQGRRDRTSTDTQYF
CDR3 DNA: TGCGCCAGCAGCCAAGGCCGGAGGGACCGTACTAGCACAGATACGCAGTATTTT

clone size: .
V gene: TRBV19
J gene: TRBJ1-5
D gene: .
CDR3 protein: CASSIDRDQDRNQPQHF
CDR3 DNA: TGTGCCAGTAGTATAGATAGGGATCAAGACAGAAATCAGCCCCAGCATTTT

clone size: once
V gene: TRBV6-5
J gene: TRBJ1-4
D gene: .
CDR3 protein: CASSYSRYVGREKLFF
CDR3 DNA: TGTGCCAGCAGTTACTCTCGTTACGTAGGCAGGGAAAAACTGTTTTTT

clone size: .
V gene: TRBV28
J gene: TRBJ1-3
D gene: TRBD1
CDR3 protein: CASSKDRVGNTIYF
CDR3 DNA: TGTGCCAGCAGTAAAGACAGGGTTGGAAACACCATATATTTT

clone size: .
V gene: TRBV12-5
J gene: TRBJ1-1
D gene: TRBD1
CDR3 protein: CASGLETGRAFF
CDR3 DNA: TGTGCTAGTGGTTTGGAGACAGGGCGGGCTTTCTTT

clone size: .
V gene: TRBV20-1
J gene: TRBJ2-3
D gene: .
CDR3 protein: CSARYGDTQYF
CDR3 DNA: TGCAGTGCTAGATACGGAGATACGCAGTATTTT